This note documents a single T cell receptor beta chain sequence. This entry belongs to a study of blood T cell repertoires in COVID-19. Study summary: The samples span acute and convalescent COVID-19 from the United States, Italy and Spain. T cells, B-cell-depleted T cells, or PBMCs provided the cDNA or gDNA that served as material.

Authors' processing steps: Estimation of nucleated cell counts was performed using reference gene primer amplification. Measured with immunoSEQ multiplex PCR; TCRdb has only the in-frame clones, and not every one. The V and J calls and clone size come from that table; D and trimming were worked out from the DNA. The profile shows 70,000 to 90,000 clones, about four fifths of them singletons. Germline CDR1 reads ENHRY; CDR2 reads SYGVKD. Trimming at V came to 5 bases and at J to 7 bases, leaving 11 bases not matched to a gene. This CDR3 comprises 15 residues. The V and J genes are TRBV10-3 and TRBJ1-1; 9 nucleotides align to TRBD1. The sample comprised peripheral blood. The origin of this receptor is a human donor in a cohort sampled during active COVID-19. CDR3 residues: CAISISRDRAFEAFF. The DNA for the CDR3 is TGTGCCATCAGTATTTCCCGGGACAGGGCGTTTGAAGCTTTCTTT.